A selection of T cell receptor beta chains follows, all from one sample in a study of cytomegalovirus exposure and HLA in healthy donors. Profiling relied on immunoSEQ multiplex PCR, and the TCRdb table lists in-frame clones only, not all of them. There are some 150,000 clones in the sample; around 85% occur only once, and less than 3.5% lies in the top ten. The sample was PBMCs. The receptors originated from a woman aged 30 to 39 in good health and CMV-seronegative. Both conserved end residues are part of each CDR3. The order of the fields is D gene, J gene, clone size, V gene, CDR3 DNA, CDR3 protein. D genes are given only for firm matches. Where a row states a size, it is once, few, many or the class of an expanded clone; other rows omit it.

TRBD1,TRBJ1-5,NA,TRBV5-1,TGCGCCAGCAGCCCAGGGGGCGCGGATCAGCCCCAGCATTTT,CASSPGGADQPQHF
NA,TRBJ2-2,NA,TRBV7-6,TGTGCCAGCAGTCGTCCTTGGTGGGGGGGGCCGAACACCGGGGAGCTGTTTTTT,CASSRPWWGGPNTGELFF
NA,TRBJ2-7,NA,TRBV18,TGTGCCAGCTCCCCGACAGGCTCCTACGAGCAGTACTTC,CASSPTGSYEQYF
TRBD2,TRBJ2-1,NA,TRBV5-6,TGTGCCAGCAGCTTGGCCGGGGGGGCAGGGTTCCACAATGAGCAGTTCTTC,CASSLAGGAGFHNEQFF
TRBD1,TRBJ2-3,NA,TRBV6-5,TGTGCCAGCAGTTACTCGAGGGACAGAAGGCAGTATTTT,CASSYSRDRRQYF
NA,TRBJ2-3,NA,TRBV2,TGTGCCAGCACGGTTAGGCGGGTGGGCACAGATACGCAGTATTTT,CASTVRRVGTDTQYF
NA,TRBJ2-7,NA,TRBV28,TGTGCCAGCAGTCCCGTATGGGGGCACTCCTACGAGCAGTACTTC,CASSPVWGHSYEQYF
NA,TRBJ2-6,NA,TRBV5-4,TGTGCCAGCAGCTTGGGACAGCTAAGCTCTGGGGCCAACGTCCTGACTTTC,CASSLGQLSSGANVLTF
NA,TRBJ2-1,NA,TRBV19,TGTGCCAGTAGTATACGGTCGAGCTCCTACAATGAGCAGTTCTTC,CASSIRSSSYNEQFF
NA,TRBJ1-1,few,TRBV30,TGTGCCTGGAGACTCGGTAACCCGGGGACTGAAGCTTTCTTT,CAWRLGNPGTEAFF
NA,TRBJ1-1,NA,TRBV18,TGTGCCAGCTCACCCCCTCGGGGAACGTACACTGAAGCTTTCTTT,CASSPPRGTYTEAFF
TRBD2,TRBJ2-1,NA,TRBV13,TGTGCCAGCAGCTTCGCGACTAGCGGGAGGGGCGCCTACAATGAGCAGTTCTTC,CASSFATSGRGAYNEQFF
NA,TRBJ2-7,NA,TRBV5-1,TGCGCCAGCAGCCCGGACATCAGCTACGAGCAGTACTTC,CASSPDISYEQYF
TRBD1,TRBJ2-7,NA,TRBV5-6,TGTGCCAGCAGCTTGGGCGGACAGGGGGCCTACGAGCAGTACTTC,CASSLGGQGAYEQYF
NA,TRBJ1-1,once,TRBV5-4,TGTGCCAGCAGCCGCGACACGGTGAACACTGAAGCTTTCTTT,CASSRDTVNTEAFF
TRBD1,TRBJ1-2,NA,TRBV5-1,TGCGCCAGCAGCTTGGCAATCCGGGACAGGGGTGGCTACACCTTC,CASSLAIRDRGGYTF
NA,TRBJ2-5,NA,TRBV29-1,TGCAGCGTTGATGTCCAGGAGACCCAGTACTTC,CSVDVQETQYF
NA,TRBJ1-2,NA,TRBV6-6,TGTGCCAGCAGTTACTCGGGAGGCTATGGCTACACCTTC,CASSYSGGYGYTF
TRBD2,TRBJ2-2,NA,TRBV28,TGTGCCAGCAACCCCCAGGGAGGGCCATCGGAGCTGTTTTTT,CASNPQGGPSELFF
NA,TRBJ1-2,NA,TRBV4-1,TGCGCCAGCAGGCAAGCACTCAAAGATTATGGCTACACCTTC,CASRQALKDYGYTF
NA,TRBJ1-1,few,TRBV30,TGTGCCTGGAGTCCCGGGGAATTCAGGGCTTTCTTT,CAWSPGEFRAFF
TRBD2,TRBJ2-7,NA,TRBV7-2,TGTGCCAGCAGCTCAACTAGCGGGAGGCCCTACGAGCAGTACTTC,CASSSTSGRPYEQYF
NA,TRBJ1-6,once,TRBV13,TGTGCCAGCAGCTTCGGGGGAAGTAATTCACCCCTCCACTTT,CASSFGGSNSPLHF
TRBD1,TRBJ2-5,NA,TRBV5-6,TGTGCCAGCAGCTTGGGGTCAGGGGGTAGGGGGAACTTC,CASSLGSGGRGNF
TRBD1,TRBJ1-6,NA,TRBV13,TGTGCCAGCAGCCTTGGCAGGGGGCGGAATTACTCACCCCTCCACTTT,CASSLGRGRNYSPLHF
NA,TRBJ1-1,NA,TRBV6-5,TGTGCCAGCAGTTACCGGGTCGGCACTGAAGCTTTCTTT,CASSYRVGTEAFF
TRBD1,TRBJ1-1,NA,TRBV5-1,TGCGCCAGCAGCACGGACAGGCTTAACACTGAAGCTTTCTTT,CASSTDRLNTEAFF
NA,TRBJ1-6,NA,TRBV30,TGTGCCTGGACCGTGAGCTCCTATAATTCACCCCTCCACTTT,CAWTVSSYNSPLHF
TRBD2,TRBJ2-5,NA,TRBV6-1,TGTGCCAGCAGTGAACTTGCGGGAGGGCGGTCGGAGACCCAGTACTTC,CASSELAGGRSETQYF
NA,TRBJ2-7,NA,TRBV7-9,TGTTCCAGCAGTTTTGACAGGGGAGGGAACGAGCAGTACTTC,CSSSFDRGGNEQYF
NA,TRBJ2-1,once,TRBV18,TGTGCCAGCTCACCCGGGTTTCAAAGAAGCGACAATGAGCAGTTCTTC,CASSPGFQRSDNEQFF
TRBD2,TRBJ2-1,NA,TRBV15,TGTGCCACCAGCAGAGGACGGGAGGTCTTTAATGAGCAGTTCTTC,CATSRGREVFNEQFF
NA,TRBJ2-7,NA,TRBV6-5,TGTGCCAGCAGTTACTCGACGGAGGGGTACGAGCAGTACTTC,CASSYSTEGYEQYF
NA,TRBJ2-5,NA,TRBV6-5,TGTGCCAGCAGCTCTACCGGGACCCAGTACTTC,CASSSTGTQYF
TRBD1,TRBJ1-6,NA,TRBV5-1,TGCGCCAGCAGCTTAAGACAGGGGGATTCACCCCTCCACTTT,CASSLRQGDSPLHF
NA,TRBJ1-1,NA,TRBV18,TGTGCCAGCTCATCTACAGGATCTGAAGCTTTCTTT,CASSSTGSEAFF
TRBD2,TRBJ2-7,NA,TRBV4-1,TGCGCCAGCAGCCACTCCGGGACTAGCGGGAGCGAGCAGTACTTC,CASSHSGTSGSEQYF
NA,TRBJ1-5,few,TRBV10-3,TGTGCCATCAGTGGGCAGTATAGCAATCAGCCCCAGCATTTT,CAISGQYSNQPQHF
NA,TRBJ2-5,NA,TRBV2,TGTGCCAGCAGTCCCGAGTGGCGGGAAGAGACCCAGTACTTC,CASSPEWREETQYF
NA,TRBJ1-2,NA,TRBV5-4,TGTGCCAGCAGTGATGACAGCCACTATGGCTACACCTTC,CASSDDSHYGYTF
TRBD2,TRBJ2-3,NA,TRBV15,TGTGCCACCAGCACTTTAGCGGGAGGCCGTGGAGATACGCAGTATTTT,CATSTLAGGRGDTQYF
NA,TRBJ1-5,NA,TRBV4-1,TGCGCCAGCAGCCAAGAGAGGCAAGGGGATCAGCCCCAGCATTTT,CASSQERQGDQPQHF